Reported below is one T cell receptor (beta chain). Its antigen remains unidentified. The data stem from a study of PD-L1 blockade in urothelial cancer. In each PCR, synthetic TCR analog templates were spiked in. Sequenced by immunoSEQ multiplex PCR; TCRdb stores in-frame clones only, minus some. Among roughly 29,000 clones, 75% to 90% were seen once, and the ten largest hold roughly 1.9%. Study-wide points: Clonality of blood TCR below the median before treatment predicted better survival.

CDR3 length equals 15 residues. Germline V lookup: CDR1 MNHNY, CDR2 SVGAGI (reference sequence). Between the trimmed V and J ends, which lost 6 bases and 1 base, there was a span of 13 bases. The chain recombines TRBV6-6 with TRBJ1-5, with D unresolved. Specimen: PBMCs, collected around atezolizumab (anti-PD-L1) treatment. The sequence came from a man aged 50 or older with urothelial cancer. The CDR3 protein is CASREDGGSNQPQHF. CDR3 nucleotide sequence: TGTGCCAGCAGGGAAGACGGCGGGAGCAATCAGCCCCAGCATTTT.